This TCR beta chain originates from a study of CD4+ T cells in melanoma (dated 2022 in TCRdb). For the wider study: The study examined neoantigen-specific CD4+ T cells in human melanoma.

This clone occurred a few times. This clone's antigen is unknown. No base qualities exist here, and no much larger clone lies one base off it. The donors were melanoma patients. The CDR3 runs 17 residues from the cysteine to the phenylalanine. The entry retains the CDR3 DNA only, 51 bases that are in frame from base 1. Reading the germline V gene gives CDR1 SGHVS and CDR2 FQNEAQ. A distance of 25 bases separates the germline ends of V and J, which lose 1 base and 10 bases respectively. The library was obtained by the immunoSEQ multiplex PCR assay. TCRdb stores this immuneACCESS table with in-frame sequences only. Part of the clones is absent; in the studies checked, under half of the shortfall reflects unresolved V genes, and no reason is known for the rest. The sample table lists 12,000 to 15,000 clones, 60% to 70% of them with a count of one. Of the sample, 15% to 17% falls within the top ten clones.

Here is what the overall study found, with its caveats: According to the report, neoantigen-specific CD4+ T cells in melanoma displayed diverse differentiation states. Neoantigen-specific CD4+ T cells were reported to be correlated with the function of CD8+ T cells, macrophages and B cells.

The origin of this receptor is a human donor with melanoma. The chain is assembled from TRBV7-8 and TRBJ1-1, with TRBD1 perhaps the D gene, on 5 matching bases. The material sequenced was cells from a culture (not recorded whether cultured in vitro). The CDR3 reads CASSLVGGNGARVGAFF. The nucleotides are TGTGCCAGCAGCTTAGTCGGAGGTAACGGGGCGCGTGTCGGAGCTTTCTTT.